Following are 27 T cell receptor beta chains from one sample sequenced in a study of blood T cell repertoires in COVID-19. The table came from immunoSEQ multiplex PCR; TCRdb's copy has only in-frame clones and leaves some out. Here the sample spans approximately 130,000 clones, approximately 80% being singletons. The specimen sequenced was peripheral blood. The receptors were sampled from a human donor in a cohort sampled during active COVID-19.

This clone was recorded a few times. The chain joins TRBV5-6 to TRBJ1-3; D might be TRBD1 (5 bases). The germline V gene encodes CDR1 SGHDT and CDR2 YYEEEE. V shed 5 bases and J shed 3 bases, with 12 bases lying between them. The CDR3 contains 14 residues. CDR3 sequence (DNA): TGTGCCAGCAGGCTTCAGGGTATTGGAAACACCATATATTTT. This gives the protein CASRLQGIGNTIYF. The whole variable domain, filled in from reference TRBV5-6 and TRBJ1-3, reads DAGVTQSPTHLIKTRGQQVTLRCSPKSGHDTVSWYQQALGQGPQFIFQYYEEEERQRGNFPDRFSGHQFPNYSSELNVNALLLGDSALYLCASRLQGIGNTIYFGEGSWLTVV.

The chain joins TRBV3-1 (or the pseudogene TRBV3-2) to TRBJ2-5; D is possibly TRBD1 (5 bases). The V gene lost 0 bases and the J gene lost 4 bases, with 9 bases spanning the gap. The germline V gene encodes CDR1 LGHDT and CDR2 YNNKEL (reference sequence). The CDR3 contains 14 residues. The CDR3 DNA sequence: TGTGCCAGCAGCCAAGATAATAGGGGAGAGACCCAGTACTTC. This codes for CASSQDNRGETQYF.

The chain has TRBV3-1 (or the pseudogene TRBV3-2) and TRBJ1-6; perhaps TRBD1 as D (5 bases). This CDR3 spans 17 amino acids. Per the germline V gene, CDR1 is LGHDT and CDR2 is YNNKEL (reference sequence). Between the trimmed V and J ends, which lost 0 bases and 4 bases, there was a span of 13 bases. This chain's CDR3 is CASSQDSLTEYNSPLHF. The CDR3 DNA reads TGTGCCAGCAGCCAAGATTCACTGACAGAATATAATTCACCCCTCCACTTT.

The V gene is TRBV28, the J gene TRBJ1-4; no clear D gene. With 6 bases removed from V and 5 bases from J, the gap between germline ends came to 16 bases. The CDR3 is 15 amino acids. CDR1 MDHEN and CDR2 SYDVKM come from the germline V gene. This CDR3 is CASSLTREQNEKLFF. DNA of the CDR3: TGTGCCAGCAGCCTGACCCGGGAGCAGAATGAAAAACTGTTTTTT.

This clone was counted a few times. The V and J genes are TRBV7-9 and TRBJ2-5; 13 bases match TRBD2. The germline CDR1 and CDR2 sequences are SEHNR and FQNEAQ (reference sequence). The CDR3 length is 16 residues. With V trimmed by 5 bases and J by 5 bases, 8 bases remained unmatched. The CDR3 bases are TGTGCCAGCAGCCTACAGGGACTAGCGGGGAGGGAGACCCAGTACTTC. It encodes CASSLQGLAGRETQYF.

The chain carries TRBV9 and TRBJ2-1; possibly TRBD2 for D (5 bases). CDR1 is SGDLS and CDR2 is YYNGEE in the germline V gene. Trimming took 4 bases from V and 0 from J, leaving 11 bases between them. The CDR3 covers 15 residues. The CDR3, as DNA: TGTGCCAGCAGCCGTGACTATGACTCCTACAATGAGCAGTTCTTC. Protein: CASSRDYDSYNEQFF.

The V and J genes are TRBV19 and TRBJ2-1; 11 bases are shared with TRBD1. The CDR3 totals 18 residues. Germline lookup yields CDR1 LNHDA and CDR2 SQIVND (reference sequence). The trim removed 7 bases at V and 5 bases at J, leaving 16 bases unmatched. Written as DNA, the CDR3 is TGTGCCAGTAAAGACCTACCGGGACAGGGGGAAACACACAATGAGCAGTTCTTC. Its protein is CASKDLPGQGETHNEQFF.

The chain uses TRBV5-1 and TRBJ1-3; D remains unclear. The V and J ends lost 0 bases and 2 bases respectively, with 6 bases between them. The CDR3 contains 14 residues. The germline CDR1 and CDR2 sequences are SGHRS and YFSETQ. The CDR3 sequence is CASSLGGTGNTIYF. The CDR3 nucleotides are TGCGCCAGCAGCTTGGGAGGGACTGGAAACACCATATATTTT.

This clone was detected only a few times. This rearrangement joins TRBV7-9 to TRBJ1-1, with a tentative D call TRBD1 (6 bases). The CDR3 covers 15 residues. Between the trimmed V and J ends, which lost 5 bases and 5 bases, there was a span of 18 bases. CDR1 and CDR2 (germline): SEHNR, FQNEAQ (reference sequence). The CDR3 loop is CASSQAWGQWTEAFF. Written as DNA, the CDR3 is TGTGCCAGCAGCCAGGCCTGGGGGCAGTGGACTGAAGCTTTCTTT.

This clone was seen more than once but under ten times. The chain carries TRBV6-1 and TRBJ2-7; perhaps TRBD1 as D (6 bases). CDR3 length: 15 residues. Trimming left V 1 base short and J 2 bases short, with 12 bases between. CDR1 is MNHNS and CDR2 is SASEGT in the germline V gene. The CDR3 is CASSEEARGAYEQYF. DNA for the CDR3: TGTGCCAGCAGTGAAGAGGCCAGGGGAGCCTACGAGCAGTACTTC.

The CDR3 sequence: CASSSDRHTGELFF. The CDR3 coding sequence is TGTGCCAGCAGCTCGGACAGGCACACCGGGGAGCTGTTTTTT. This chain joins TRBV5-4 and TRBJ2-2; 7 bases are shared with TRBD1. Germline V lookup: CDR1 SGHNT, CDR2 YYREEE (reference sequence). The junction had 2 bases not matched to a gene; V was cut back by 3 bases and J by 3 bases. This CDR3 is built from 14 residues.

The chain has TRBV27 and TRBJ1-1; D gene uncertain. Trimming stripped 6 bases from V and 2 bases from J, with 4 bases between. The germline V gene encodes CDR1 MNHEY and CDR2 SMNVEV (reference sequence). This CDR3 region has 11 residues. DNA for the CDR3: TGTGCCAGCAGATCTAACACTGAAGCTTTCTTT. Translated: CASRSNTEAFF.

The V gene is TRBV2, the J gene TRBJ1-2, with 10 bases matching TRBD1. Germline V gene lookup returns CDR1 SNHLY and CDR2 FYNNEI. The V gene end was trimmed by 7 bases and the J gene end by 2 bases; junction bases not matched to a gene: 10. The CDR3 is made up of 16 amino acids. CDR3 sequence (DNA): TGTGCCAGCACCAGGGACAGGGGTGGTGGCAACTATGGCTACACCTTC. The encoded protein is CASTRDRGGGNYGYTF.

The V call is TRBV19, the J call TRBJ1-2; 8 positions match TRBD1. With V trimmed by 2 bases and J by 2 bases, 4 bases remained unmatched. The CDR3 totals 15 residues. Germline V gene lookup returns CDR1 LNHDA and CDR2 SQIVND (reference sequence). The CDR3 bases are TGTGCCAGTAGTATATGGGGACAGGACAACTATGGCTACACCTTC. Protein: CASSIWGQDNYGYTF. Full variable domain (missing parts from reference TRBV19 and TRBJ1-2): DGGITQSPKYLFRKEGQNVTLSCEQNLNHDAMYWYRQDPGQGLRLIYYSQIVNDFQKGDIAEGYSVSREKKESFPLTVTSAQKNPTAFYLCASSIWGQDNYGYTFGSGTRLTVV.

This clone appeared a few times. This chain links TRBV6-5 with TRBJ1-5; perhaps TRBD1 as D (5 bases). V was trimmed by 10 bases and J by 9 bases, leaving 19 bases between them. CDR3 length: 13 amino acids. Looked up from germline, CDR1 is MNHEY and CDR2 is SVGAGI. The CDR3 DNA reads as TGTGCCACCTCCAGGGAGGGTCGCCGGCCCCAGCATTTT. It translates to CATSREGRRPQHF.

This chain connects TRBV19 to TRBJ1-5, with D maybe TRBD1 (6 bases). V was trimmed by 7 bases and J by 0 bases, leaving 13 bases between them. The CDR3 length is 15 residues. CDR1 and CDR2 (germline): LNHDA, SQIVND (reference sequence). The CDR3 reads CASTRRDISNQPQHF. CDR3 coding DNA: TGTGCCAGTACACGCCGGGACATTAGCAATCAGCCCCAGCATTTT.

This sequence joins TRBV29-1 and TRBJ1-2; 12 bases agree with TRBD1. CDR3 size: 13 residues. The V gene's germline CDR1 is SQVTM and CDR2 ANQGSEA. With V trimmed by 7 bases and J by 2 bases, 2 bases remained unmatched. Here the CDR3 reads CSGGTGGNYGYTF. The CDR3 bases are TGCAGCGGCGGGACAGGGGGCAACTATGGCTACACCTTC. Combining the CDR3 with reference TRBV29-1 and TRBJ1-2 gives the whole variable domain SAVISQKPSRDICQRGTSLTIQCQVDSQVTMMFWYRQQPGQSLTLIATANQGSEATYESGFVIDKFPISRPNLTFSTLTVSNMSPEDSSIYLCSGGTGGNYGYTFGSGTRLTVV.

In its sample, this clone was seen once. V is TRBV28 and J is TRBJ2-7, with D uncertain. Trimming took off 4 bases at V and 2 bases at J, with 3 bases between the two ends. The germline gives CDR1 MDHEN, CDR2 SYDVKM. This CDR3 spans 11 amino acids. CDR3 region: CASSSAYEQYF. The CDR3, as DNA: TGTGCCAGCAGTTCCGCCTACGAGCAGTACTTC. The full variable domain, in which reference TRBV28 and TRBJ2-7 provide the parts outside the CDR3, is DVKVTQSSRYLVKRTGEKVFLECVQDMDHENMFWYRQDPGLGLRLIYFSYDVKMKEKGDIPEGYSVSREKKERFSLILESASTNQTSMYLCASSSAYEQYFGPGTRLTVT.

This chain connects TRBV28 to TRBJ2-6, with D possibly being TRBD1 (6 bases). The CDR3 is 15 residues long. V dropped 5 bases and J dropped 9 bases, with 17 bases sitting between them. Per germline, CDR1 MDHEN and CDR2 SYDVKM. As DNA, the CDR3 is TGTGCCAGCAGTCCTTCCGGACAGCCTGGCAACGTCCTGACTTTC. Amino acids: CASSPSGQPGNVLTF. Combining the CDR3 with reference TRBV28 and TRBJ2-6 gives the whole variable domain DVKVTQSSRYLVKRTGEKVFLECVQDMDHENMFWYRQDPGLGLRLIYFSYDVKMKEKGDIPEGYSVSREKKERFSLILESASTNQTSMYLCASSPSGQPGNVLTFGAGSRLTVL.

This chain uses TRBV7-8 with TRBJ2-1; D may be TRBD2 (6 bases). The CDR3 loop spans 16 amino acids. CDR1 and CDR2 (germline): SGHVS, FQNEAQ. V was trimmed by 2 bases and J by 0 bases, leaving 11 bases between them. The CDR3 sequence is CASSLFGGSSYNEQFF. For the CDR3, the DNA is TGTGCCAGCAGCTTATTTGGGGGGAGCTCCTACAATGAGCAGTTCTTC.

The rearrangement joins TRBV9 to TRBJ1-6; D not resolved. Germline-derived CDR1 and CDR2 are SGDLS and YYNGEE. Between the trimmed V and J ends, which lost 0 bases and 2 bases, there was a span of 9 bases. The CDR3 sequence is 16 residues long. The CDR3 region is CASSVGSGAYNSPLHF. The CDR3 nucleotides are TGTGCCAGCAGCGTAGGGTCAGGCGCCTATAATTCACCCCTCCACTTT. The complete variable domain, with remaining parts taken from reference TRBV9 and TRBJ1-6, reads DSGVTQTPKHLITATGQRVTLRCSPRSGDLSVYWYQQSLDQGLQFLIQYYNGEERAKGNILERFSAQQFPDLHSELNLSSLELGDSALYFCASSVGSGAYNSPLHFGNGTRLTVT.

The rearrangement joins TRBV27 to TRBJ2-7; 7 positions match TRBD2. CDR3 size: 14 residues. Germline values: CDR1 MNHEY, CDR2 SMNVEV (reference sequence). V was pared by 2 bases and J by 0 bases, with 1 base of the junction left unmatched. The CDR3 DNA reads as TGTGCCAGCAGTTTAGAGCGGGGCTCCTACGAGCAGTACTTC. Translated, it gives CASSLERGSYEQYF.

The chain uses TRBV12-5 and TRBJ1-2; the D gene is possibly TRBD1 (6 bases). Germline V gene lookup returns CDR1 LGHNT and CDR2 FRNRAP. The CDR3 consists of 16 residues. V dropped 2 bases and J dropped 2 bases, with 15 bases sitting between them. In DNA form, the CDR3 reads TGTGCTAGTGGTTTGTTACCGGGACACACCAACTATGGCTACACCTTC. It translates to CASGLLPGHTNYGYTF.

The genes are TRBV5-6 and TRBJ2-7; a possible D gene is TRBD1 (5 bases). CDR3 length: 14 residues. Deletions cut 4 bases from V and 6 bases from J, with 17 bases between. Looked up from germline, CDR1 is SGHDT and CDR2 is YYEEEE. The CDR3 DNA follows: TGTGCCAGCAGCGCGCCAGGGCAGCTGGTCGAGCAGTACTTC. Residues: CASSAPGQLVEQYF.

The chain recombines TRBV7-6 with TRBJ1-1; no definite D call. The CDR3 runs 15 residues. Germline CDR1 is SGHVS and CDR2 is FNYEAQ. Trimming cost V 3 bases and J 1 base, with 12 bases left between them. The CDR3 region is CASSFTGDENTEAFF. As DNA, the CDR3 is TGTGCCAGCAGCTTTACCGGGGATGAGAACACTGAAGCTTTCTTT.

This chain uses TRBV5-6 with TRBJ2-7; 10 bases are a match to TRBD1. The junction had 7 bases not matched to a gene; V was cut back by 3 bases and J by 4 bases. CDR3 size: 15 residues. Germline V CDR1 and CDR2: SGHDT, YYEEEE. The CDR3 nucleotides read TGTGCCAGCAGCTCCTGGGACAGGGGAAGGTACGAGCAGTACTTC. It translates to CASSSWDRGRYEQYF.

CDR3 amino acids: CASSLVTGTGANEQFF. The CDR3 DNA reads as TGTGCCAGCAGCTTAGTGACCGGGACAGGGGCCAATGAGCAGTTCTTC. The chain has TRBV7-9 and TRBJ2-1, with TRBD1 identical over 10 bases. The V and J ends lost 1 base and 6 bases, in that order; junction bases with no gene match: 6. The CDR3 spans 16 residues. The germline CDR1 and CDR2 sequences are SEHNR and FQNEAQ (reference sequence).